A selection of T cell receptor beta chains follows, all from one sample in a study of T cell changes during pregnancy in multiple sclerosis. The data were produced by immunoSEQ multiplex PCR, yet TCRdb's version contains in-frame clones alone and is incomplete. The sample shows some 95,000 clones, 80% to 95% of them seen only once. The material was peripheral blood, obtained in the first trimester of pregnancy. The source of these receptors is a female donor with multiple sclerosis, enrolled in a pregnancy study. Each CDR3 is given with its conserved first and last residue. D genes are given only for firm matches. Not every row has a clone size; where given, it reads once, few, many or a size class.

abundance,d_gene,j_gene,v_gene,CDR3aa,CDR3nt
.,TRBD2,TRBJ2-7,TRBV7-9,CASSITSGPGGEQYF,TGTGCCAGCAGTATCACTAGCGGCCCCGGGGGCGAGCAGTACTTC
.,TRBD1,TRBJ1-2,TRBV6-5,CASSSQPGQNYGYTF,TGTGCCAGCAGTTCTCAGCCGGGACAGAACTATGGCTACACCTTC
.,TRBD1,TRBJ2-6,TRBV28,CASSRDRGRSGANVLTF,TGTGCCAGCAGTAGGGACAGGGGTCGATCTGGGGCCAACGTCCTGACTTTC
.,TRBD1,TRBJ1-5,TRBV7-9,CASSPGQGSNQPQHF,TGTGCCAGCAGCCCCGGACAGGGGAGCAATCAGCCCCAGCATTTT
.,TRBD2,TRBJ2-7,TRBV9,CASSVGTSGGEQYF,TGTGCCAGCAGCGTAGGGACTAGCGGAGGCGAGCAGTACTTC
.,TRBD2,TRBJ2-5,TRBV2,CASSERDGREGTQYF,TGTGCCAGCAGTGAGAGGGACGGGAGGGAGGGGACCCAGTACTTC
.,TRBD2,TRBJ2-1,TRBV9,CASSATGTTYNEQFF,TGTGCCAGCAGCGCGACCGGGACTACGTACAATGAGCAGTTCTTC
.,.,TRBJ2-5,TRBV5-8,CASSAGRTAQETQYF,TGTGCCAGCAGCGCGGGGAGGACGGCTCAAGAGACCCAGTACTTC
.,.,TRBJ2-5,TRBV6-6,CASGFGTSEETQYF,TGTGCCAGCGGTTTCGGGACTTCCGAAGAGACCCAGTACTTC
.,TRBD1,TRBJ1-4,TRBV18,CASSPRQGGGEKLFF,TGTGCCAGCTCACCAAGACAGGGTGGAGGTGAAAAACTGTTTTTT
.,TRBD2,TRBJ2-7,TRBV13,CASSQGLAGSYEQYF,TGTGCCAGCTCACAGGGTCTAGCGGGGTCCTACGAGCAGTACTTC
.,.,TRBJ2-7,TRBV4-1,CASSQGFLSGRSSYEQYF,TGCGCCAGCAGCCAAGGTTTTCTCTCGGGGAGGAGCTCCTACGAGCAGTACTTC
.,TRBD2,TRBJ2-3,TRBV5-4,CASSDLAVSTDTQYF,TGTGCCAGCAGCGATCTAGCGGTTAGCACAGATACGCAGTATTTT
.,TRBD1,TRBJ1-2,TRBV5-6,CASRPTGDTNGYTF,TGTGCCAGCAGACCTACAGGGGATACCAATGGCTACACCTTC
.,.,TRBJ2-3,TRBV29-1,CSVERAGLPTDTQYF,TGCAGCGTTGAACGGGCGGGACTGCCCACAGATACGCAGTATTTT
.,.,TRBJ1-5,TRBV27,CASSLGQWQPQHF,TGTGCCAGTTCTCTGGGACAATGGCAGCCCCAGCATTTT
.,.,TRBJ2-7,TRBV2,CASSETLTGSEQYF,TGTGCCAGCAGTGAAACCCTAACAGGATCCGAGCAGTACTTC
.,.,TRBJ2-5,TRBV7-9,CASSADRNRETQYF,TGTGCCAGCAGCGCCGACAGAAATCGGGAGACCCAGTACTTC
.,TRBD2,TRBJ2-3,TRBV14,CASSQGASGSRTQYF,TGTGCCAGCAGCCAAGGTGCTAGCGGGAGTCGTACGCAGTATTTT
.,.,TRBJ1-5,TRBV4-2,CASSPPGRDYSNQPQHF,TGTGCCAGCAGCCCCCCAGGTCGGGATTATAGCAATCAGCCCCAGCATTTT
.,.,TRBJ1-4,TRBV27,CASSLSGQDPNDGLFF,TGTGCCAGCAGTTTAAGTGGGCAGGATCCTAATGATGGACTGTTTTTT
.,.,TRBJ1-1,TRBV28,CASRPPGGPNGAFF,TGTGCCAGCAGACCGCCCGGGGGGCCTAATGGAGCTTTCTTT
.,TRBD1,TRBJ1-4,TRBV5-1,CASSLDGTANEKLFF,TGCGCCAGCAGCTTGGATGGGACAGCTAATGAAAAACTGTTTTTT
.,TRBD2,TRBJ2-2,TRBV5-1,CASSGGLANTGELFF,TGCGCCAGCAGCGGCGGACTAGCGAACACCGGGGAGCTGTTTTTT
.,.,TRBJ2-7,TRBV27,CASSSIREAYEQYF,TGTGCCAGCAGTTCTATCAGGGAGGCCTACGAGCAGTACTTC
.,TRBD1,TRBJ1-2,TRBV5-4,CASSLGQGLYGYTF,TGTGCCAGCAGCCTGGGACAGGGGCTCTATGGCTACACCTTC
.,.,TRBJ2-2,TRBV5-1,CASSALSATGELFF,TGCGCCAGCAGCGCCCTTAGCGCCACCGGGGAGCTGTTTTTT
.,TRBD1,TRBJ2-7,TRBV9,CASSVGRRDRTYEQYF,TGTGCCAGCAGCGTAGGGAGGAGGGACAGGACCTACGAGCAGTACTTC
.,.,TRBJ2-7,TRBV10-3,CAIFGGSGYEQYF,TGTGCCATCTTCGGGGGTAGCGGCTACGAGCAGTACTTC
.,.,TRBJ2-7,TRBV27,CASSQIASYYEQYF,TGTGCCAGCAGCCAAATCGCGAGTTACTACGAGCAGTACTTC
.,TRBD2,TRBJ2-7,TRBV28,CASSWVGSGRYEQYF,TGTGCCAGCAGTTGGGTAGGTAGCGGGCGGTACGAGCAGTACTTC
.,TRBD1,TRBJ1-4,TRBV7-9,CASSRDSSREKLFF,TGTGCCAGCAGCCGGGACAGCTCCAGGGAAAAACTGTTTTTT
.,TRBD2,TRBJ2-1,TRBV27,CASSLLTSGSNGEQFF,TGTGCCAGCAGTTTACTTACTAGCGGGAGTAACGGTGAGCAGTTCTTC
.,.,TRBJ2-7,TRBV7-9,CASSFGTGQSSYEQYF,TGTGCCAGCAGCTTCGGTACAGGGCAAAGCTCCTACGAGCAGTACTTC
.,TRBD1,TRBJ2-5,TRBV6-6,CASTAGGAETQYF,TGTGCCAGCACGGCAGGGGGTGCAGAGACCCAGTACTTC
.,.,TRBJ2-3,TRBV4-2,CASSQDVAGSSTDTQYF,TGTGCCAGCAGCCAAGATGTGGCGGGGTCTAGCACAGATACGCAGTATTTT
.,TRBD2,TRBJ2-5,TRBV7-9,CASKGLEETQYF,TGTGCCAGCAAGGGACTAGAAGAGACCCAGTACTTC
.,TRBD1,TRBJ1-2,TRBV27,CASSFAGQGDGYTF,TGTGCCAGCAGTTTTGCCGGACAGGGAGATGGCTACACCTTC
.,.,TRBJ2-1,TRBV5-1,CASSLLTFSYNEQFF,TGCGCCAGCAGCTTGTTGACATTCTCCTACAATGAGCAGTTCTTC
.,.,TRBJ2-7,TRBV13,CASSLGGRGRYEQYF,TGTGCCAGCAGCTTAGGCGGGAGAGGCCGCTACGAGCAGTACTTC
.,TRBD2,TRBJ2-7,TRBV6-1,CASSEGLGTSGIYEQYF,TGTGCCAGCAGTGAAGGCTTAGGGACTAGCGGGATCTACGAGCAGTACTTC
.,.,TRBJ2-1,TRBV7-2,CASSLQYEQFF,TGTGCCAGCAGCTTACAGTATGAGCAGTTCTTC
.,TRBD1,TRBJ1-5,TRBV28,CASRTGQGRQPQHF,TGTGCCAGCAGGACGGGACAGGGGCGCCAGCCCCAGCATTTT
once,TRBD2,TRBJ2-7,TRBV6-1,CASSERLAGSYEQYF,TGTGCCAGCAGTGAGAGACTAGCGGGGTCTTACGAGCAGTACTTC
.,.,TRBJ2-1,TRBV6-5,CASSFDRYNEQFF,TGTGCCAGCAGTTTCGACAGATACAATGAGCAGTTCTTC
few,.,TRBJ2-7,TRBV7-8,CASSSLSTGSAYEQYF,TGTGCCAGCAGCTCCTTAAGTACGGGTTCCGCCTACGAGCAGTACTTC
.,TRBD1,TRBJ2-1,TRBV6-4,CASSDMDRDSNEQFF,TGTGCCAGCAGTGACATGGATAGGGACAGCAATGAGCAGTTCTTC
.,.,TRBJ2-5,TRBV7-2,CASSTGGGGGETQYF,TGTGCCAGCAGCACCGGAGGGGGCGGTGGGGAGACCCAGTACTTC
.,.,TRBJ2-3,TRBV19,CASSIDSGPTDTQYF,TGTGCCAGTAGTATAGACAGCGGGCCCACAGATACGCAGTATTTT